This TCR beta chain was sequenced during a study of blood T cell repertoires in COVID-19. At the level of the study: Both acute and convalescent COVID-19 samples were obtained from the United States, Italy and Spain. T cells, B-cell-depleted T cells, or PBMCs provided the cDNA or gDNA that served as material.

Per the germline V gene, CDR1 is LNHDA and CDR2 is SQIVND (reference sequence). The CDR3 is made up of 13 amino acids. The ends were cut back, 9 bases at V and 5 bases at J, with 15 bases in the middle. Authors' methods: Cell counts per sample came from amplifying reference gene primers. Clones were read by immunoSEQ multiplex PCR, and TCRdb kept only the in-frame ones, dropping some. V, J and clone size were drawn from that table, and D and trimming were deduced from the DNA. The data show roughly 300,000 clones, 85% seen once. In Cohort 3, a recovered donor had either two negative PCRs, clearance, or symptom resolution.

The sequence derives from a woman in her forties or fifties who had recovered from COVID-19. The rearrangement joins TRBV19 to TRBJ2-3, with D perhaps matching TRBD1 (6 bases). Sequenced sample: PBMCs or T cells enriched from blood (not recorded which). Written as DNA, the CDR3 is TGTGCCAGCCCTGGGGGACATGTAGATACGCAGTATTTT. This sequence encodes CASPGGHVDTQYF.